These T cell receptor beta chains were read from a single sample in a study of cytomegalovirus exposure and HLA in healthy donors. Only in-frame clones appear in the TCRdb table, and some are missing; sequencing was by immunoSEQ multiplex PCR. The data contain around 92,000 clones, roughly 79% of them singletons. Source material: PBMCs. These receptors all come from a female donor in good health and CMV-seropositive. The CDR3 runs from the conserved cysteine through the conserved F or W. D genes are given only for firm matches. Clone size is stated in some rows and not others, as once, few, many or a class when expanded.

V gene: TRBV7-9; clone size: NA; J gene: TRBJ1-2; CDR3 length: 15; D gene: NA; CDR3 DNA: TGTGCCAGCAGCTTAGAAAACCAGGGGAGTGGTGGCTACACCTTC; CDR3 protein: CASSLENQGSGGYTF
V gene: TRBV29-1; clone size: NA; J gene: TRBJ2-1; CDR3 length: 13; D gene: TRBD1; CDR3 DNA: TGCAGGCATCGGGACAGGGACTACAATGAGCAGTTCTTC; CDR3 protein: CRHRDRDYNEQFF
V gene: TRBV25-1; clone size: few; J gene: TRBJ1-1; CDR3 length: 12; D gene: NA; CDR3 DNA: TGTGCCAGCACCAACAGGGAGACTGAAGCTTTCTTT; CDR3 protein: CASTNRETEAFF
V gene: TRBV6-5; clone size: NA; J gene: TRBJ1-2; CDR3 length: 13; D gene: NA; CDR3 DNA: TGTGCCAGCAGTTACTCGCCAGGGCATGGCTACACCTTC; CDR3 protein: CASSYSPGHGYTF
V gene: TRBV5-1; clone size: once; J gene: TRBJ2-1; CDR3 length: 14; D gene: TRBD1; CDR3 DNA: TGCGCCAGCAGCTTCGGGACAGGGGGAGGTGAGCAGTTCTTC; CDR3 protein: CASSFGTGGGEQFF
V gene: TRBV6-5; clone size: NA; J gene: TRBJ1-4; CDR3 length: 15; D gene: TRBD1; CDR3 DNA: TGTGCCAGCTCCTCCGGCGGACAGGGAGATGAAAAACTGTTTTTT; CDR3 protein: CASSSGGQGDEKLFF
V gene: TRBV18; clone size: NA; J gene: TRBJ1-4; CDR3 length: 14; D gene: NA; CDR3 DNA: TGTGCCAGCTCGCTACAGGGTTCAAAGGAAAAACTGTTTTTT; CDR3 protein: CASSLQGSKEKLFF
V gene: TRBV14; clone size: NA; J gene: TRBJ2-7; CDR3 length: 14; D gene: TRBD2; CDR3 DNA: TGTGCCAGCAGCCCGGGACTAGCGGAGTACGAGCAGTACTTC; CDR3 protein: CASSPGLAEYEQYF
V gene: TRBV11-2; clone size: NA; J gene: TRBJ2-1; CDR3 length: 12; D gene: NA; CDR3 DNA: TGTGCCAGCAGCCCCGGCGGCGACCAGCAGTTCTTC; CDR3 protein: CASSPGGDQQFF
V gene: TRBV19; clone size: NA; J gene: TRBJ2-1; CDR3 length: 12; D gene: NA; CDR3 DNA: TGTGCCAGTAGTCAGAACTACAATGAGCAGTTCTTC; CDR3 protein: CASSQNYNEQFF
V gene: TRBV4-2; clone size: NA; J gene: TRBJ1-5; CDR3 length: 15; D gene: NA; CDR3 DNA: TGTGCCAGCAGCCAAGATGCAGGGAGCAATCAGCCCCAGCATTTT; CDR3 protein: CASSQDAGSNQPQHF